These 14 T cell receptor beta chains came from one sample sequenced in a study of cytomegalovirus exposure and HLA in healthy donors. 60 Vbeta and 13 Jbeta primers were used in PCR. Assay: immunoSEQ multiplex PCR; the TCRdb copy retains only in-frame clones and omits some. This table has nearly 300,000 clones, 86% appearing once. Sequencing was done on a sample of PBMCs. The receptors shown here come from a man aged 35 to 55 in good health and CMV-seropositive.

The chain has TRBV28 and TRBJ1-4; D unresolved. The CDR3 has 15 amino acids. V gave up 4 bases and J gave up 3 bases, with 12 bases separating them. From germline, CDR1 is MDHEN and CDR2 SYDVKM. CDR3: CASSYGGLANEKLFF. The DNA of the CDR3 is TGTGCCAGCAGTTACGGAGGTTTAGCTAATGAAAAACTGTTTTTT. The full variable domain, rest sourced from reference TRBV28 and TRBJ1-4, is DVKVTQSSRYLVKRTGEKVFLECVQDMDHENMFWYRQDPGLGLRLIYFSYDVKMKEKGDIPEGYSVSREKKERFSLILESASTNQTSMYLCASSYGGLANEKLFFGSGTQLSVL.

The chain combines TRBV28 with TRBJ2-7, with 13 bases aligning to TRBD2. Trimming took 2 bases from V and 3 from J; bases not matched to a gene: 4. CDR1 and CDR2 from the germline V gene are MDHEN and SYDVKM. The CDR3 sequence is 16 residues long. The CDR3 sequence is CASSLGTSGISYEQYF. CDR3 nucleotides: TGTGCCAGCAGTTTAGGGACTAGCGGGATCAGCTACGAGCAGTACTTC.

This clone has a handful of counts. This chain uses TRBV5-1 with TRBJ2-3; 8 bases are shared with TRBD2. CDR3 length: 14 residues. Germline V lookup: CDR1 SGHRS, CDR2 YFSETQ. V gave up 6 bases and J gave up 4 bases; unmatched junction bases: 7. The DNA for the CDR3 is TGCGCCAGCAATCGGGAGGGCGGGGCAGATACGCAGTATTTT. Its translation: CASNREGGADTQYF.

Note on this clone: Relative to the germline gene, one junction end is altered; a read error may explain this. This rearrangement joins TRBV7-9 to TRBJ1-4; D is undetermined. The CDR3 covers 14 residues. CDR1 is SEHNR and CDR2 is FQNEAQ in the germline V gene (reference sequence). Here the CDR3 DNA reads TGTTCCAGCAGCTTGGCGGCAACTAATGAAAAACTGTTTTTT. Residues: CSSSLAATNEKLFF.

The J gene is TRBJ1-1, the V gene TRBV2, with D possibly being TRBD1 (6 bases). The CDR3 is 13 amino acids. With 8 bases removed from V and 6 bases from J, the gap between germline ends came to 16 bases. Germline V CDR1 and CDR2: SNHLY, FYNNEI. CDR3: CASGQFLEAEAFF. Written as DNA, the CDR3 is TGTGCCAGCGGACAGTTCCTTGAAGCTGAAGCTTTCTTT. Complete variable domain (other parts from reference TRBV2 and TRBJ1-1): EPEVTQTPSHQVTQMGQEVILRCVPISNHLYFYWYRQILGQKVEFLVSFYNNEISEKSEIFDDQFSVERPDGSNFTLKIRSTKLEDSAMYFCASGQFLEAEAFFGQGTRLTVV.

V and J are TRBV14 and TRBJ2-1, with 8 bases fitting TRBD2. The CDR3 consists of 16 residues. In germline, CDR1 is SGHDN, CDR2 FVKESK. The J segment lost 0 bases and the V segment lost 2 bases, leaving 3 bases of the junction unmatched. The CDR3 spells CASSQTGTSSYNEQFF. In DNA form, the CDR3 reads TGTGCCAGCAGCCAAACGGGGACTAGCTCCTACAATGAGCAGTTCTTC.

The chain carries TRBV5-5 and TRBJ1-2; TRBD1 matches 11 bases. With V trimmed by 4 bases and J by 5 bases, 13 bases remained unmatched. The CDR3 loop spans 17 amino acids. Germline V gene sequence: CDR1 SGHKS, CDR2 YYEKEE (reference sequence). CDR3 residues: CASSIWDRGTSSYGYTF. In DNA form, the CDR3 reads TGTGCCAGCAGCATATGGGACAGGGGGACCAGTTCTTATGGCTACACCTTC.

The chain links TRBV5-1 to TRBJ2-7; TRBD1 matches 12 bases. From germline, CDR1 is SGHRS and CDR2 YFSETQ. CDR3 length equals 16 residues. The trim removed 0 bases at V and 4 bases at J, leaving 5 bases unmatched. CDR3 in DNA: TGCGCCAGCAGCTTGGTTGGGACAGGGGGCAGATACGAGCAGTACTTC. It codes for CASSLVGTGGRYEQYF.

The chain recombines TRBV7-9 with TRBJ2-1; the D is unclear. Trimming took off 1 base at V and 8 bases at J, with 6 bases between the two ends. Germline CDR1 SEHNR, CDR2 FQNEAQ (reference sequence). CDR3 length equals 12 residues. CDR3 residues: CASSLGAYEQFF. CDR3 nucleotide sequence: TGTGCCAGCAGCTTAGGGGCGTATGAGCAGTTCTTC.

The chain is built from TRBV10-3 and TRBJ2-7, with 12 bases lining up with TRBD1. V was clipped by 7 bases and J by 5 bases; unmatched bases: 3. The CDR3 runs to 13 residues. Germline V gene data show CDR1 as ENHRY and CDR2 as SYGVKD. The CDR3 sequence: CAIMGQGAHEQYF. The DNA for the CDR3 is TGTGCCATCATGGGACAGGGGGCGCACGAGCAGTACTTC.

In this sample, this clone turned up a few times. The chain has TRBV6-1 and TRBJ1-1; TRBD1 is a possible D gene (5 bases). This CDR3 comprises 14 residues. Germline CDR1 is MNHNS and CDR2 is SASEGT. The ends were cut back, 3 bases at V and 4 bases at J, with 12 bases in the middle. The CDR3, as DNA: TGTGCCAGCAGTGATCCGGCAGGGATCACTGAAGCTTTCTTT. The encoded protein is CASSDPAGITEAFF.

This sequence joins TRBV6-4 and TRBJ2-1; the D is unclear. V lost 0 bases to trimming and J lost 5 bases, with 5 bases between them. Germline CDR1 reads MRHNA; CDR2 reads SNTAGT. This CDR3 is built from 13 residues. The CDR3 is CASSDSNHNEQFF. DNA for the CDR3: TGTGCCAGCAGTGACTCCAATCACAATGAGCAGTTCTTC.

A note on this clone: The junction shows a germline mismatch at one end, possibly a read error. The chain uses TRBV7-9 and TRBJ1-5; 7 bases are shared with TRBD1. The CDR3 totals 13 residues. Looked up from germline, CDR1 is SEHNR and CDR2 is FQNEAQ (reference sequence). The CDR3 sequence: CSSSLTGVQPQHF. The CDR3 nucleotides read TGTTCCAGCAGCTTAACAGGGGTTCAGCCCCAGCATTTT.

Points on this clone: Relative to the germline gene, one junction end is altered; a read error may explain this. The chain recombines TRBV7-9 with TRBJ2-7, with 10 bases that match TRBD2. This CDR3 spans 16 amino acids. From germline, CDR1 is SEHNR and CDR2 FQNEAQ (reference sequence). CDR3 residues: CSSSPTGLAVTYEQYF. The CDR3 coding sequence is TGTTCCAGCAGCCCCACCGGACTAGCGGTAACCTACGAGCAGTACTTC.